These 26 T cell receptor beta chains came from one sample sequenced in a study of CD8+ T cells in alopecia areata. In each case, RNA was isolated and then reverse transcribed into cDNA as the sequencing template. Sequencing used immunoSEQ multiplex PCR; TCRdb keeps in-frame clones, though not all of them. The sample contains approximately 210,000 clones, around 65% of which appear only once. The treatment denotes: oral pan-JAK inhibitor, 5-10 mg twice daily. The sequencing used CD4+ T cells sorted from blood, collected around week 44, from a patient treated with tofacitinib. All receptors derive from a human donor with alopecia areata.

The genes are TRBV7-2 and TRBJ1-2; D call uncertain. V lost 5 bases and J 5 bases, leaving 15 bases between the germline ends. The CDR3 sequence is 14 residues long. Per the germline V gene, CDR1 is SGHTA and CDR2 is FQGNSA. CDR3 sequence reads: CASSPPSLNYGYTF. DNA for the CDR3: TGTGCCAGCAGCCCGCCCTCACTGAATTATGGCTACACCTTC.

V usage is TRBV2 and J usage is TRBJ2-2; D uncertain. Trimming stripped 8 bases from V and 1 base from J, with 5 bases between. CDR1 is SNHLY, CDR2 FYNNEI, per germline. The CDR3 length is 12 residues. The CDR3 DNA reads TGTGCCAGCGAGGAGAACACCGGGGAGCTGTTTTTT. This encodes CASEENTGELFF.

V and J are TRBV5-1 and TRBJ2-1; D unclear. CDR1 is SGHRS and CDR2 is YFSETQ in the germline V gene. With 6 bases removed from V and 7 bases from J, the gap between germline ends came to 14 bases. The CDR3 contains 13 residues. The CDR3 loop reads CASKVTMENEQFF. CDR3 sequence (DNA): TGCGCCAGCAAGGTCACGATGGAGAATGAGCAGTTCTTC.

The chain recombines TRBV4-1 with TRBJ2-7; D remains unclear. The CDR3 consists of 16 residues. Trimming removed 3 bases at V and 5 bases at J, with 20 bases between. Looked up from germline, CDR1 is MGHRA and CDR2 is YSYEKL. The chain's CDR3 is CASSHAVWVRPHEQYF. The CDR3 DNA sequence: TGCGCCAGCAGCCATGCCGTGTGGGTAAGACCCCACGAGCAGTACTTC.

The chain joins TRBV29-1 to TRBJ2-5; D gene unclear. The CDR3 runs to 12 residues. CDR1 SQVTM and CDR2 ANQGSEA come from the germline V gene. Trimming removed 4 bases at V and 4 bases at J, with 10 bases between. The DNA for the CDR3 is TGCAGCGTTGGGGCAGGATTAGAGACCCAGTACTTC. It codes for CSVGAGLETQYF.

V gene TRBV10-3 combines with J gene TRBJ2-2, with TRBD2 as a possible D gene (6 bases). The V end lost 6 bases, the J end lost 0 bases, and 14 bases lay between the germline ends. The CDR3 runs to 16 residues. Germline V gives CDR1 ENHRY, CDR2 SYGVKD. The CDR3 loop reads CAISAGREANTGELFF. The CDR3 coding sequence is TGTGCCATCAGCGCGGGGCGAGAGGCGAACACCGGGGAGCTGTTTTTT.

A few counts support this clone. The V and J genes are TRBV30 and TRBJ2-4; the D is unclear. Trimming removed 1 base at V and 5 bases at J, with 9 bases between. Germline CDR1 is GTSNPN and CDR2 is SVGIG (reference sequence). The CDR3 is made up of 13 amino acids. The CDR3 sequence is CAWSANSENIQYF. The CDR3 DNA reads as TGTGCCTGGAGTGCAAACAGTGAAAACATTCAGTACTTC.

CDR3 residues: CASSQTSIYGYTF. CDR3 DNA: TGTGCCAGTAGTCAGACTTCCATTTATGGCTACACCTTC. The chain recombines TRBV19 with TRBJ1-2; D uncertain. This CDR3 is built from 13 residues. Looked up from germline, CDR1 is LNHDA and CDR2 is SQIVND (reference sequence). Trimming took off 5 bases at V and 5 bases at J, with 12 bases between the two ends.

The CDR3 sequence: CASSFVRAANMEAFF. The CDR3 DNA sequence: TGTGCCAGCAGCTTCGTCCGGGCCGCGAACATGGAAGCTTTCTTT. This chain joins TRBV7-9 and TRBJ1-1; D uncertain. Deletions cut 3 bases from V and 8 bases from J, with 19 bases between. Germline CDR1 SEHNR, CDR2 FQNEAQ (reference sequence). The CDR3 extends over 15 amino acids.

The chain combines TRBV5-6 with TRBJ2-1, with 12 bases that match TRBD2. CDR3 length: 17 amino acids. Germline V gene lookup returns CDR1 SGHDT and CDR2 YYEEEE. Trimming removed 4 bases from V and 7 bases from J; junction bases left unmatched: 12. Here the CDR3 reads CASSLTFLAGGPNEQFF. CDR3 nucleotides: TGTGCCAGCAGCCTCACTTTCCTAGCGGGGGGGCCTAATGAGCAGTTCTTC.

The chain is built from TRBV6-5 and TRBJ1-1; TRBD1 matches 7 bases. The CDR3 extends over 15 amino acids. Trimming removed 10 bases from V and 1 base from J; junction bases left unmatched: 12. CDR1 MNHEY and CDR2 SVGAGI come from the germline V gene. CDR3: CATRMLDRANTEAFF. The CDR3 DNA follows: TGTGCCACCCGAATGTTAGACAGGGCGAACACTGAAGCTTTCTTT.

This chain uses TRBV7-3 with TRBJ2-1; maybe TRBD2 (7 bases). This CDR3 has 14 residues. V lost 5 bases and J 5 bases, leaving 13 bases between the germline ends. Germline loops: CDR1 SGHTA, CDR2 FQGTGA. The CDR3 nucleotides are TGTGCCAGCAGCCCGGGGGGCAAGGACAATGAGCAGTTCTTC. Its translation is CASSPGGKDNEQFF. The full variable domain, with the rest looked up from reference TRBV7-3 and TRBJ2-1, is GAGVSQTPSNKVTEKGKYVELRCDPISGHTALYWYRQSLGQGPEFLIYFQGTGAADDSGLPNDRFFAVRPEGSVSTLKIQRTERGDSAVYLCASSPGGKDNEQFFGPGTRLTVL.

The chain joins TRBV18 to TRBJ2-7; D not resolved. There are 13 residues in the CDR3. CDR1 is KGHSH and CDR2 is LQKENI in the germline V gene. V lost 3 bases, J lost 3 bases, and 9 bases lay in between. CDR3 sequence reads: CASSPNGIYEQYF. CDR3 in DNA: TGTGCCAGCTCACCGAACGGCATCTACGAGCAGTACTTC.

A single count supports this clone. The CDR3, as DNA: TGTGCCAGCAGCAACGGTCCCGGGACAGGGTCCTACGAGCAGTACTTC. Residues: CASSNGPGTGSYEQYF. This chain connects TRBV5-4 to TRBJ2-7; 9 bases agree with TRBD1. Germline lookup yields CDR1 SGHNT and CDR2 YYREEE (reference sequence). V was pared by 4 bases and J by 1 base, with 9 bases of the junction left unmatched. CDR3 length: 16 residues. The entire variable domain, with the rest obtained from reference TRBV5-4 and TRBJ2-7, is as follows: ETGVTQSPTHLIKTRGQQVTLRCSSQSGHNTVSWYQQALGQGPQFIFQYYREEENGRGNFPPRFSGLQFPNYSSELNVNALELDDSALYLCASSNGPGTGSYEQYFGPGTRLTVT.

The chain links TRBV15 to TRBJ2-4, with a weak D call TRBD2 (6 bases). CDR1 is LNHNV and CDR2 is YYDKDF in the germline V gene (reference sequence). The CDR3 loop spans 13 amino acids. The V gene lost 1 base and the J gene lost 11 bases, with 12 bases spanning the gap. The CDR3 sequence: CATSRGTSGVQYF. Written as DNA, the CDR3 is TGTGCCACCAGCAGAGGGACTTCGGGGGTTCAGTACTTC.

The chain carries TRBV18 and TRBJ1-1; D unresolved. V lost 2 bases to trimming and J lost 2 bases, with 0 bases between them. CDR3 length: 11 amino acids. Germline CDR1 is KGHSH and CDR2 is LQKENI. The CDR3 DNA reads TGTGCCAGCTCACCAAACACTGAAGCTTTCTTT. It encodes CASSPNTEAFF.

The V gene is TRBV7-3, the J gene TRBJ2-5, with TRBD2 matching over 7 bases. Trimming at V came to 1 base and at J to 2 bases, leaving 7 bases not matched to a gene. CDR1 SGHTA and CDR2 FQGTGA come from the germline V gene. This CDR3 contains 16 residues. The CDR3 DNA follows: TGTGCCAGCAGCTTAAATTCGGGGGGAACGCAAGAGACCCAGTACTTC. Translated: CASSLNSGGTQETQYF.

The chain employs TRBV29-1 and TRBJ1-1; a possible D gene is TRBD1 (6 bases). Germline assignment: CDR1 SQVTM and CDR2 ANQGSEA. V was clipped by 7 bases and J by 1 base, with 13 bases between them. The CDR3 covers 13 residues. The CDR3 DNA reads TGCAGCGCACTTGACAGGACGAACACTGAAGCTTTCTTT. Translation gives CSALDRTNTEAFF. The variable domain in full, with the rest retrieved from reference TRBV29-1 and TRBJ1-1, is SAVISQKPSRDICQRGTSLTIQCQVDSQVTMMFWYRQQPGQSLTLIATANQGSEATYESGFVIDKFPISRPNLTFSTLTVSNMSPEDSSIYLCSALDRTNTEAFFGQGTRLTVV.

As DNA, the CDR3 is TGCAGCGCAGCCTTACAGACAGGGGATACGCAGTATTTT. This encodes CSAALQTGDTQYF. The V call is TRBV29-1, the J call TRBJ2-3; TRBD1 matches 7 bases. The CDR3 spans 13 residues. From germline, CDR1 is SQVTM and CDR2 ANQGSEA. The V segment lost 7 bases and the J segment 6 bases; nucleotides outside the gene matches: 10.

The chain couples TRBV5-1 to TRBJ2-3; 9 nucleotides agree with TRBD1. The J segment lost 6 bases and the V segment lost 0 bases, leaving 8 bases of the junction unmatched. This CDR3 is built from 16 residues. Germline V lookup: CDR1 SGHRS, CDR2 YFSETQ. The CDR3 DNA follows: TGCGCCAGCAGCTTGGCCGCCACAGGGGGCGCCGATACGCAGTATTTT. Its translation: CASSLAATGGADTQYF.

V is TRBV29-1 and J is TRBJ1-2; D is unresolved. V lost 0 bases and J lost 7, with 6 bases in between. The CDR3 is made up of 11 amino acids. From germline, CDR1 is SQVTM and CDR2 ANQGSEA. The CDR3 coding sequence is TGCAGCGTTGAAGAATTCGGTGGCTACACCTTC. As protein: CSVEEFGGYTF.

Concerning this clone itself: Other nucleotide sequences from this sample produce the same CDR3. The V gene is TRBV30, the J gene TRBJ1-1; unclear D gene. The CDR3 length is 12 residues. The germline V gene has CDR1 GTSNPN and CDR2 SVGIG (reference sequence). V shed 2 bases and J shed 1 base, with 5 bases lying between them. The CDR3, as DNA: TGTGCCTGGAGTAGGCGGAACACTGAAGCTTTCTTT. Translated, it gives CAWSRRNTEAFF.

This chain joins TRBV19 and TRBJ1-2; no clear D gene. Trimming took off 3 bases at V and 10 bases at J, with 15 bases between the two ends. There are 13 residues in the CDR3. In germline, CDR1 is LNHDA, CDR2 SQIVND (reference sequence). The CDR3 region is CASSIIGRWDYTF. The CDR3 DNA sequence: TGTGCCAGTAGTATTATCGGGCGGTGGGACTACACCTTC.

The chain combines TRBV29-1 with TRBJ2-7, with D unresolved. CDR1 is SQVTM, CDR2 ANQGSEA, per germline. V was clipped by 4 bases and J by 2 bases, with 12 bases between them. The CDR3 spans 13 residues. CDR3 region: CSVAGIHTYEQYF. The CDR3 bases are TGCAGCGTTGCTGGGATCCACACCTACGAGCAGTACTTC.

The V and J genes are TRBV2 and TRBJ2-2; tentative D call: TRBD1 (6 bases). Germline V lookup: CDR1 SNHLY, CDR2 FYNNEI. CDR3 length: 15 residues. V lost 1 base to trimming and J lost 2 bases, with 8 bases between them. CDR3 nucleotides: TGTGCCAGCAGTGAAGGGACAGCCAACACCGGGGAGCTGTTTTTT. Translating it yields CASSEGTANTGELFF.

By frequency in the sample, this clone is medium-sized. Within the sample, other DNA sequences also encode this same CDR3. The chain has TRBV5-1 and TRBJ2-3, with 9 bases that match TRBD2. Germline values: CDR1 SGHRS, CDR2 YFSETQ. This CDR3 is 15 amino acids long. After removal of 0 bases from V and 3 bases from J, the junction contained 2 bases not matched to a gene. The CDR3 sequence is CASSLGGLATDTQYF. The CDR3 DNA sequence: TGCGCCAGCAGCTTGGGCGGACTAGCGACAGATACGCAGTATTTT.